Listed below are T cell receptor beta chains from one sample, sequenced in a study of shared clonotypes between healthy human individuals. This table comes from immunoSEQ multiplex PCR, and its TCRdb copy is limited to in-frame clones, with some not included. The sample lists around 1.9 million clones, roughly 91% seen once, with roughly 1.8% in the top ten. Sequenced material: naive CD8+ T cells from PBMCs. These receptors all stem from a man between 18 and 29 years old in good health. Some clones in this sample may be carry-over from other donors' samples. The CDR3 runs from the conserved cysteine through the conserved F or W. D genes are given only for firm matches.

>-|TRBJ2-5|TRBV7-9
TGTGCCAGCAGCTTAGGCCCCACGGGGGCCCTCCAAGAGACCCAGTACTTC
CASSLGPTGALQETQYF
>-|TRBJ2-7|TRBV7-3
TGTGCCAGCACTGGTTGGGACCTTCGTCCCTACGAGCAGTACTTC
CASTGWDLRPYEQYF
>-|TRBJ1-3|TRBV6-1
TGTGCCAGCAGTGCTCGGGCCAACTCTGGAAACACCATATATTTT
CASSARANSGNTIYF
>-|TRBJ2-1|TRBV29-1
TGCAGCGTTGAAGTAAGAACTGAGCAGTTCTTC
CSVEVRTEQFF
>-|TRBJ2-7|TRBV27
TGTGCCAGCAGTTCTACAGTCTCCTACGAGCAGTACTTC
CASSSTVSYEQYF
>TRBD2|TRBJ2-3|TRBV7-8
TGTGCCAGCAGCTACCTTCCCAGCGGGAGAGGGACAGATACGCAGTATTTT
CASSYLPSGRGTDTQYF
>-|TRBJ1-1|TRBV7-9
TGTGCCAGCAGCTTAGGGCCGGGGGCTTTCTTT
CASSLGPGAFF
>-|TRBJ2-2|TRBV9
TGTGCCAGCAGCGTAGCAGATAGCACCGGGGAGCTGTTTTTT
CASSVADSTGELFF
>TRBD1|TRBJ2-4|TRBV28
TGTGCCAGCAGTAGGGACAGACTAGCCAAAAACATTCAGTACTTC
CASSRDRLAKNIQYF
>-|TRBJ1-2|TRBV6-1
TGTGCCAGTAGAACCAAACGGGGAATAAACTATGGCTACACCTTC
CASRTKRGINYGYTF
>TRBD1|TRBJ1-2|TRBV6-5
TGTGCCAGCAGATTGGACAGGAACTATGGCTACACCTTC
CASRLDRNYGYTF
>TRBD2|TRBJ2-7|TRBV7-8
TGTGCCAGCTGTCACTTGAGCGGGACCGACGAGCAGTACTTC
CASCHLSGTDEQYF
>TRBD1|TRBJ1-4|TRBV15
TGTGCCGTTCGACAGGGTGGTGAAAAACTGTTTTTT
CAVRQGGEKLFF